The clone carrying this T cell receptor (beta chain) was counted between two and nine times. As yet, its antigen is unknown. This specimen belongs to a study of CD4 T cells in relation to SARS-CoV-2 and coronaviruses. Turning to the study itself: TCR beta CDR3s were sequenced after approximately ten-day antigen culture of PBMCs. Convalescent patients had median age roughly 38 years, range about 20 to 75. Two subjects were Hispanic; patients were roughly 8 males and a few females.

V was cut by 4 bases and J by 6 bases, with 10 bases left in between. CDR1 and CDR2 from the germline V gene are SGHRS and YFSETQ. The CDR3 is made up of 13 amino acids. General study results and limits: This crossreactivity analysis covered spike protein alone, no other viral proteins.

Libraries were prepared by immunoSEQ multiplex PCR; TCRdb keeps only in-frame clonotypes and omits some of them. The table lists 35,000 to 45,000 clones, about 80% of them singletons. This rearrangement joins TRBV5-1 to TRBJ2-2; unclear D gene. Material: naive CD4+ T cells from PBMCs, cultured in vitro. Indicated subset: naive CD4+ T cells isolated by negative enrichment. The receptor's source is an adult with COVID-19. The CDR3 loop is CASSHEYPGELFF. The CDR3 nucleotides read TGCGCCAGCAGCCATGAGTATCCCGGGGAGCTGTTTTTT.